Presented here are 14 T cell receptor beta chains from one specimen sequenced in a study of vaccination effects on CD4 cells after COVID-19. Clones were read by immunoSEQ multiplex PCR, and TCRdb kept only the in-frame ones, dropping some. The sample has 41,000 or so clones; under 70% are singletons. Before any sequencing was done, the ViraFEST assay used viral peptide pools to expand antigen-specific CD4+ T cells. Upon completion of about 10 days in culture, CD4+ T cells were isolated. Testing of the vaccine recipients showed negative nucleocapsid antibodies and no prior SARS-CoV-2 infection. Their antigens are not known. The sequencing here drew on CD4+ T cells from PBMCs cultured with HCoV-OC43 spike peptides, taken before COVID-19 vaccination. The subset denotes: HCoV-OC43 spike overlapping peptide pool stimulation. The receptors shown here come from a human donor who received a COVID-19 vaccine.

In its sample, this clone was seen once. J is TRBJ2-1 and V is TRBV2; unclear D gene. The CDR3 sequence is 12 residues long. Trimming pared 6 bases from V and 9 bases from J, leaving 12 bases between. Germline V gives CDR1 SNHLY, CDR2 FYNNEI. The CDR3 nucleotides read TGTGCCAGCAGCCTAGGATTAGGTGAGCAGTTCTTC. This gives the protein CASSLGLGEQFF.

V gene TRBV24-1 combines with J gene TRBJ1-1; 7 bases fit TRBD1. This CDR3 comprises 15 residues. The junction had 10 bases not matched to a gene; V was cut back by 4 bases and J by 6 bases. The germline gives CDR1 KGHDR, CDR2 SFDVKD. Written as DNA, the CDR3 is TGTGCCACCAGTGACCCTAAGACAGGGAGTTCTGAAGCTTTCTTT. It is translated as CATSDPKTGSSEAFF.

The chain recombines TRBV19 with TRBJ1-1; 7 nucleotides agree with TRBD1. V trimming: 6 bases; J trimming: 2 bases; junction bases outside the gene matches: 6. CDR1 is LNHDA, CDR2 SQIVND, per germline (reference sequence). The CDR3 spans 14 residues. The CDR3 loop is CASSPSGGNTEAFF. In DNA, the CDR3 is TGTGCCAGTAGCCCATCAGGGGGAAACACTGAAGCTTTCTTT. Supplemented by reference TRBV19 and TRBJ1-1, the full variable domain reads DGGITQSPKYLFRKEGQNVTLSCEQNLNHDAMYWYRQDPGQGLRLIYYSQIVNDFQKGDIAEGYSVSREKKESFPLTVTSAQKNPTAFYLCASSPSGGNTEAFFGQGTRLTVV.

The chain combines TRBV28 with TRBJ1-4; maybe TRBD1 (5 bases). This CDR3 region has 12 residues. The germline V and J ends were trimmed by 5 bases and 8 bases, with 9 bases remaining between them. Germline assignment: CDR1 MDHEN and CDR2 SYDVKM. The CDR3 here is CASSPRGEKLFF. The CDR3 coding sequence is TGTGCCAGCAGTCCTCGGGGGGAAAAACTGTTTTTT.

The chain recombines TRBV18 with TRBJ1-2; D possibly corresponds to TRBD1 (5 bases). Germline CDR1 is KGHSH and CDR2 is LQKENI. Trimming removed 2 bases at V and 3 bases at J, with 13 bases between. The CDR3 contains 15 residues. For the CDR3, the DNA is TGTGCCAGCTCACCAGCCTGGGACGGCGACTATGGCTACACCTTC. It is translated as CASSPAWDGDYGYTF.

The chain employs TRBV20-1 and TRBJ2-7, with D possibly being TRBD1 or TRBD2 (5 bases each). Trimming removed 3 bases at V and 3 bases at J, with 21 bases between. The CDR3 runs to 16 residues. Germline CDR1 is DFQATT and CDR2 is SNEGSKA (reference sequence). The DNA for the CDR3 is TGCAGTGCTAGTCCTTCCGACTCGGGGCAAGGCTACGAGCAGTACTTC. Its protein is CSASPSDSGQGYEQYF.

The V and J genes are TRBV18 and TRBJ2-7, with D unresolved. The V and J ends lost 4 bases and 6 bases respectively, with 13 bases between them. CDR3 length equals 13 residues. Per the germline V gene, CDR1 is KGHSH and CDR2 is LQKENI. The DNA for the CDR3 is TGTGCCAGCTCACTCCTCTCGGACGTCGAGCAGTACTTC. This gives the protein CASSLLSDVEQYF.

This clone was picked up a small number of times. The chain combines TRBV12-3 or TRBV12-4 with TRBJ1-1, with TRBD1 as a possible D gene (6 bases). CDR3 length equals 12 residues. The germline V and J ends were trimmed by 5 bases and 3 bases, with 7 bases remaining between them. CDR3 sequence: CASSDRYTEAFF. The CDR3 coding sequence is TGTGCCAGCAGTGACAGGTACACTGAAGCTTTCTTT.

V and J are TRBV5-5 and TRBJ1-1; D is ambiguous. The CDR3 loop spans 13 amino acids. The germline CDR1 and CDR2 sequences are SGHKS and YYEKEE (reference sequence). The V and J ends lost 6 bases and 6 bases respectively, with 15 bases between them. The DNA of the CDR3 is TGTGCCAGCACCCACATGGCTGGAGCTGAAGCTTTCTTT. It is translated as CASTHMAGAEAFF.

Comments on this clone: A read error may account for a junction end that differs from germline. V is TRBV7-7 and J is TRBJ1-5; D gene ambiguous. CDR3 length: 17 residues. Germline V gene lookup returns CDR1 SSHAT and CDR2 FNYEAQ (reference sequence). The CDR3 spells CASSLGLTVFSNQPQHF. CDR3 in DNA: TGTGCTAGCAGCTTAGGTTTAACAGTTTTTAGCAATCAGCCCCAGCATTTT.

This clone came up a few times. V and J are TRBV5-6 and TRBJ1-5; D uncertain. V was trimmed by 2 bases and J by 4 bases, leaving 4 bases between them. This CDR3 spans 12 amino acids. Germline V gene sequence: CDR1 SGHDT, CDR2 YYEEEE. This CDR3 is CASSLFNQPQHF. The CDR3 nucleotides read TGTGCCAGCAGCTTATTTAATCAGCCCCAGCATTTT.

This chain links TRBV15 with TRBJ1-5; 12 bases align to TRBD1. The trim removed 0 bases at V and 6 bases at J, leaving 3 bases unmatched. The CDR3 has 16 residues. CDR1 LNHNV and CDR2 YYDKDF come from the germline V gene (reference sequence). CDR3 nucleotides: TGTGCCACCAGCAGAGATTGGGACAGGGGGCTTCAGCCCCAGCATTTT. Residues: CATSRDWDRGLQPQHF.

The V call is TRBV4-2, the J call TRBJ2-7; 8 bases are a match to TRBD2. Trimming cost V 4 bases and J 0 bases; bases outside gene matches: 11. Germline values: CDR1 LGHNA, CDR2 YNFKEQ. CDR3 length: 17 residues. CDR3 nucleotides: TGTGCCAGCAGCCGGGACGAGGGCCGGGGGGGCTCCTACGAGCAGTACTTC. Its protein product is CASSRDEGRGGSYEQYF.

Concerning this clone itself: Compared with germline, one end of the junction differs, possibly owing to a read error. This rearrangement joins TRBV7-7 to TRBJ2-1, with D maybe TRBD1 (5 bases). Germline V gene lookup returns CDR1 SSHAT and CDR2 FNYEAQ (reference sequence). The CDR3 loop spans 13 amino acids. The CDR3 loop reads CASSLDRHNEQFF. The CDR3 DNA sequence: TGTGCTAGCAGCCTTGACAGACACAATGAGCAGTTCTTC. The whole variable domain, filled in from reference TRBV7-7 and TRBJ2-1, reads GAGVSQSPRYKVTKRGQDVTLRCDPISSHATLYWYQQALGQGPEFLTYFNYEAQPDKSGLPSDRFSAERPEGSISTLTIQRTEQRDSAMYRCASSLDRHNEQFFGPGTRLTVL.